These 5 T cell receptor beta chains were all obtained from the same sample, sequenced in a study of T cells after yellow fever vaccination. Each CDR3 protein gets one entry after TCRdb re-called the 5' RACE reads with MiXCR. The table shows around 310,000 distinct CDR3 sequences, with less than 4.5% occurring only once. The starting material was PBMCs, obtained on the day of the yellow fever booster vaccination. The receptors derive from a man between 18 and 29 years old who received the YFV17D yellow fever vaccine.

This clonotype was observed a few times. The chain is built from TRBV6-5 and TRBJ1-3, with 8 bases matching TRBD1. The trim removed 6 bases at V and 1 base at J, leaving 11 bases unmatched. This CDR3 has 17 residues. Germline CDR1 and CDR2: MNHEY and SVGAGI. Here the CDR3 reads CASSPPTGETSGNTIYF. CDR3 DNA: TGTGCCAGCAGCCCTCCGACAGGGGAGACGTCTGGAAACACCATATATTTT.

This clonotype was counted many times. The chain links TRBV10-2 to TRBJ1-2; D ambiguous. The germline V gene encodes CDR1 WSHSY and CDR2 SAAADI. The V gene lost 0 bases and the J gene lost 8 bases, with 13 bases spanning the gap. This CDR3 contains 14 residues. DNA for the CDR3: TGCGCCAGCAGTGAGTCATGGCCCACCGGGGGCTACACCTTC. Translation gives CASSESWPTGGYTF.

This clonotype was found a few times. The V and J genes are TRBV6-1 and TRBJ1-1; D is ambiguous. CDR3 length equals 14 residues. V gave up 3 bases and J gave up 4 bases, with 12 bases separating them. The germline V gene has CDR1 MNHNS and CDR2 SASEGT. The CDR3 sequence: CASSDDIWSTEAFF. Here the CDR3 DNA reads TGTGCCAGCAGTGACGATATATGGAGCACTGAAGCTTTCTTT.

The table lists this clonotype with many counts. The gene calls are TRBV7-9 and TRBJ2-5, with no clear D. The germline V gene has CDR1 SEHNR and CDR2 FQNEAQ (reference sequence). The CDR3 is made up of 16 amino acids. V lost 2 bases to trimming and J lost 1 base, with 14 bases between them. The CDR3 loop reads CASSLRPGRTQETQYF. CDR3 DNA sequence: TGTGCCAGCAGCTTACGGCCAGGACGAACCCAAGAGACCCAGTACTTC.

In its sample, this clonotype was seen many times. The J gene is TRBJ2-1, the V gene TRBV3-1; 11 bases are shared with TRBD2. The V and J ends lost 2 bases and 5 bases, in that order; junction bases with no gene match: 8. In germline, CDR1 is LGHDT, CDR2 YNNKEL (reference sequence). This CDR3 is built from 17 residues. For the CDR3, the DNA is TGTGCCAGCAGCCAACATAGCGGGGGGGCAATGGACAATGAGCAGTTCTTC. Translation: CASSQHSGGAMDNEQFF.